This T cell receptor (beta chain) was identified in a study of cytomegalovirus exposure and HLA in healthy donors. Broader study findings: The authors assumed roughly uniform sequencing depth across donors for presence/absence analyses. An ancestry cluster, one associated with Asian ancestry, reportedly showed fewer N-insertions than the approximately 670-donor mean in a later analysis. Researchers counted around 160 TCR beta chains as cytomegalovirus-associated.

As concerns this clone: Its antigen is as yet unknown.

Primers included in the PCR were 60 Vbeta and 13 Jbeta primers. TCRdb's table, derived via immunoSEQ multiplex PCR, lists solely in-frame clones and lacks some. Of about 140,000 clones detected, about 75% appear once; the ten largest clones hold around 3.6%. Germline CDR1 and CDR2: SGHAT and FQNNGV. J gave up 7 bases and V 5 bases, and 9 bases lay outside the gene matches. The CDR3 spans 15 residues. The source of this sequence is a young man in good health and CMV-seronegative. The specimen was PBMCs. This chain links TRBV11-2 with TRBJ2-7; 12 nucleotides line up with TRBD2. CDR3 nucleotides: TGTGCCAGCAGCCCGACTAGCGGGAGCACCCTAGAGCAGTACTTC. Protein product: CASSPTSGSTLEQYF.